This TCR beta chain derives from a study of T cell repertoires and HLA-DP antigens. Study summary: One stimulator alloantigen differed from self by one groove amino acid; the other by ten. Broader study findings: The CD4+ repertoire was not split into naive and memory. Total CD4+ responders were stimulated by HeLa antigen-presenting cells.

CDR3 length: 14 residues. The germline V gene has CDR1 SGHRS and CDR2 YFSETQ. The V and J ends lost 2 bases and 2 bases respectively, with 9 bases between them. A remark on this clone: The antigen remains unidentified.

Untouched CD4+ T cells were bead-isolated from PBMC at around 98% purity. The repertoire was sequenced with immunoSEQ multiplex PCR; TCRdb's copy has only in-frame clones and lacks some. The sample shows fewer than 95,000 clones, approximately 86% of them seen only once. The sequenced sample consisted of CD4+ T cells from PBMCs. The receptor was derived from a man aged 50 to 59 in good health and CMV-seronegative. V usage is TRBV5-1 and J usage is TRBJ2-3; D is unresolved. The DNA for the CDR3 is TGCGCCAGCAGCTTAGGCAGGCCCACAGATACGCAGTATTTT. As protein: CASSLGRPTDTQYF.